The 11 T cell receptor beta chains below were found in one sample sequenced in a study of blood T cell repertoires in COVID-19. Here immunoSEQ multiplex PCR was the method, and the copy in TCRdb shows in-frame clones only, minus some. The sample yields more than 95,000 clones, around three quarters seen once. Sequencing input: peripheral blood. The receptor set was obtained from a man in his forties with active or convalescent COVID-19.

This clone was counted once. The chain joins TRBV28 to TRBJ2-7, with D possibly matching TRBD1 (5 bases). The CDR3 runs to 16 residues. Between the trimmed V and J ends, which lost 2 bases and 3 bases, there was a span of 17 bases. Germline CDR1 is MDHEN and CDR2 is SYDVKM. The chain's CDR3 is CASSLNPGLGHYEQYF. The CDR3 coding sequence is TGTGCCAGCAGTTTAAACCCCGGATTGGGGCACTACGAGCAGTACTTC.

The chain combines TRBV10-3 with TRBJ2-7; D might be TRBD1 (6 bases). V was clipped by 8 bases and J by 1 base, with 6 bases between them. The CDR3 sequence is 11 residues long. Germline V gene data show CDR1 as ENHRY and CDR2 as SYGVKD. In DNA form, the CDR3 reads TGTGCCATCGGGACATCCTACGAGCAGTACTTC. It yields the protein CAIGTSYEQYF.

This rearrangement joins TRBV5-5 to TRBJ2-1; 7 bases match TRBD2. The CDR3 is 15 amino acids. Germline trimming cut 0 bases from V and 5 bases from J; bases unmatched to any gene: 5. CDR1 and CDR2 from the germline V gene are SGHKS and YYEKEE (reference sequence). The DNA for the CDR3 is TGTGCCAGCAGCTTGGAGGAGGGGAGGGACAATGAGCAGTTCTTC. It yields the protein CASSLEEGRDNEQFF.

The chain employs TRBV28 and TRBJ2-2, with D perhaps matching TRBD2 (6 bases). The V and J ends lost 5 bases and 11 bases respectively, with 15 bases between them. The CDR3 is 13 residues long. Germline lookup yields CDR1 MDHEN and CDR2 SYDVKM. The CDR3 DNA reads as TGTGCCAGCAGTCCCGGGGGTCTAGTTGAGCTGTTTTTT. Its translation is CASSPGGLVELFF.

J is TRBJ1-2 and V is TRBV7-9; TRBD1 might be the D (6 bases). The V gene lost 3 bases and the J gene lost 2 bases, with 10 bases spanning the gap. CDR3 length: 14 residues. CDR1 is SEHNR, CDR2 FQNEAQ, per germline (reference sequence). The CDR3 sequence is CASSFTGSNYGYTF. CDR3 coding DNA: TGTGCCAGCAGCTTTACAGGGTCCAACTATGGCTACACCTTC.

The sample holds one count of this clone. The V call is TRBV3-1 (or the pseudogene TRBV3-2), the J call TRBJ2-7, with 8 bases matching TRBD2. CDR3 length: 14 amino acids. V lost 1 base to trimming and J lost 6 bases; unmatched junction nucleotides: 5. Germline CDR1 and CDR2: LGHDT and YNNKEL (reference sequence). As DNA, the CDR3 is TGTGCCAGCAGCCAAGCCCTAGCGGGTATCGAGCAGTACTTC. Translated: CASSQALAGIEQYF.

The chain is built from TRBV24-1 and TRBJ1-5; maybe TRBD1 (5 bases). V lost 4 bases and J 9 bases, leaving 6 bases between the germline ends. The CDR3 has 11 amino acids. CDR1 KGHDR and CDR2 SFDVKD come from the germline V gene. CDR3 sequence: CATSEGGPQHF. The CDR3 DNA reads as TGTGCCACCAGTGAGGGGGGGCCCCAGCATTTT.

The chain's CDR3 is CASSPSGLKGGELFF. DNA for the CDR3: TGTGCCAGCAGTCCTAGCGGGCTGAAGGGCGGGGAGCTGTTTTTT. The chain couples TRBV5-4 to TRBJ2-2; 8 nucleotides agree with TRBD2. This CDR3 comprises 15 residues. Trimming took 5 bases from V and 7 from J; bases not matched to a gene: 10. Germline assignment: CDR1 SGHNT and CDR2 YYREEE (reference sequence). Full variable domain (rest looked up from reference TRBV5-4 and TRBJ2-2): ETGVTQSPTHLIKTRGQQVTLRCSSQSGHNTVSWYQQALGQGPQFIFQYYREEENGRGNFPPRFSGLQFPNYSSELNVNALELDDSALYLCASSPSGLKGGELFFGEGSRLTVL.

This chain uses TRBV6-5 with TRBJ1-3; no reliable D call. The CDR3 is 14 residues long. Trimming stripped 5 bases from V and 4 bases from J, with 12 bases between. Germline values: CDR1 MNHEY, CDR2 SVGAGI. CDR3: CASSNLGEGNTIYF. In DNA form, the CDR3 reads TGTGCCAGCAGTAACCTAGGAGAAGGAAACACCATATATTTT.

The chain joins TRBV19 to TRBJ1-1, with TRBD1 matching 9 bases. Germline lookup yields CDR1 LNHDA and CDR2 SQIVND (reference sequence). The V segment lost 3 bases and the J segment 7 bases; nucleotides outside the gene matches: 3. The CDR3 has 13 amino acids. For the CDR3, the DNA is TGTGCCAGTAGTATCGACAGGGGGAGTGAAGCTTTCTTT. This codes for CASSIDRGSEAFF.

V and J are TRBV11-3 and TRBJ1-3; D uncertain. Trimming pared 5 bases from V and 5 bases from J, leaving 13 bases between. The CDR3 is 14 amino acids. Per the germline V gene, CDR1 is SGHNT and CDR2 is YENEEA. CDR3 sequence: CASSPPSDRNTIYF. For the CDR3, the DNA is TGTGCCAGCAGCCCCCCCTCCGACAGAAACACCATATATTTT.